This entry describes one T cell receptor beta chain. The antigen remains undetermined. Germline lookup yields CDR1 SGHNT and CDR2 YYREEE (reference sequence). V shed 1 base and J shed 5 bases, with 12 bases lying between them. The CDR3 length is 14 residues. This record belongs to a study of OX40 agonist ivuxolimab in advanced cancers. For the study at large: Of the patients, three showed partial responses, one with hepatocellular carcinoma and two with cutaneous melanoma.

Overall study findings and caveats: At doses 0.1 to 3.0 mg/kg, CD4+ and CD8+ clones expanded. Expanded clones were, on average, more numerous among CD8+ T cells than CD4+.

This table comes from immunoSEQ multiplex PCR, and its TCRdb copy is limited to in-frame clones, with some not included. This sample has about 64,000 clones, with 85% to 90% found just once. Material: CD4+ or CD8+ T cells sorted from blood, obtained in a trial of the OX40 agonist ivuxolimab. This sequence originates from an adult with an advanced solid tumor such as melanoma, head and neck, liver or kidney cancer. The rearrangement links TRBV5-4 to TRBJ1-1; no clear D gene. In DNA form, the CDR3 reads TGTGCCAGCAGCTTGTCCGGGGTGGGTACTGAAGCTTTCTTT. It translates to CASSLSGVGTEAFF.